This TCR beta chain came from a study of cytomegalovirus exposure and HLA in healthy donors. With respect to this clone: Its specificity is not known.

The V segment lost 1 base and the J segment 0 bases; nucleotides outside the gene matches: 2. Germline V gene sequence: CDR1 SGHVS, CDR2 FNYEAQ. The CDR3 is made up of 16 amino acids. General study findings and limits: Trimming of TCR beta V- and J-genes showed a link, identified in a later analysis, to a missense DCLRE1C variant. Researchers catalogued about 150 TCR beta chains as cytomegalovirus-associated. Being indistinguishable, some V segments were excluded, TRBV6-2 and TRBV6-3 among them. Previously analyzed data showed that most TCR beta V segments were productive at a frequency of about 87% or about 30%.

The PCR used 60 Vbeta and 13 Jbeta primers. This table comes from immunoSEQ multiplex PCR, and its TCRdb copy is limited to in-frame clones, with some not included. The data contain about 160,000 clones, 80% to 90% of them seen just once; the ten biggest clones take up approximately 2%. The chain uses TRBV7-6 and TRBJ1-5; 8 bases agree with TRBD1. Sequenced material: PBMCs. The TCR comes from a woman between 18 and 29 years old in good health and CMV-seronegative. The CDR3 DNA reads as TGTGCCAGCAGCTTAGGGACAGGGAATAGCAATCAGCCCCAGCATTTT. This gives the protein CASSLGTGNSNQPQHF.